This T cell receptor beta chain was sequenced in a study of blood T cell repertoires in COVID-19. Across the study: Material from acute and convalescent COVID-19 was sourced from the United States, Italy and Spain. T cells, B-cell-depleted T cells, or PBMCs provided the cDNA or gDNA that served as material.

Original data processing: From reference gene primer amplification, estimates of nucleated cell counts were derived. The table came from immunoSEQ multiplex PCR; TCRdb's copy has only in-frame clones and leaves some out. The D gene and trimming were derived from the DNA, and the V and J assignments and clone size from that table. The sample lists fewer than 200,000 clones, 80% to 90% seen once, with approximately 2.1% in the top ten. The CDR3 extends over 16 amino acids. Germline CDR1 MNHEY, CDR2 SMNVEV (reference sequence). With V trimmed by 4 bases and J by 0 bases, 8 bases remained unmatched. The chain carries TRBV27 and TRBJ2-7; 8 bases fit TRBD2. This clonotype originated in a man between 18 and 29 years old who had recovered from COVID-19. The sequenced material came from peripheral blood. The CDR3 nucleotides read TGTGCCAGCAGTTCCTCACTAGCGGAGGTCTCCTACGAGCAGTACTTC. It encodes CASSSSLAEVSYEQYF.